A single sample is the source of the 26 T cell receptor beta chains below, sequenced in a study of blood T cell repertoires in COVID-19 (dated by TCRdb to about 2020). The library was produced with the immunoSEQ multiplex PCR assay. TCRdb took over this immuneACCESS table, retaining in-frame rearrangements with V and J assigned. Such tables are incomplete; in checked studies, under half of the missing clones stem from an unresolved V gene, and the remainder is unexplained. The sample yields about 54,000 clones; around 87% were counted once. The ten top clones hold under 9% of the sample. Sequenced material: peripheral blood. All receptors come from a man aged 50-59 years with active COVID-19.

The chain is built from TRBV6-5 and TRBJ2-4; a possible D gene is TRBD1 (6 bases). The CDR3 length is 15 residues. CDR1 is MNHEY and CDR2 is SVGAGI in the germline V gene. Trimming left V 5 bases short and J 0 bases short, with 11 bases between. For the CDR3, the DNA is TGTGCCAGCAGTAATGGACAGCAAGCCAAAAACATTCAGTACTTC. Translating gives CASSNGQQAKNIQYF.

V gene TRBV6-6 combines with J gene TRBJ1-5, with TRBD1 as a possible D gene (5 bases). The CDR3 is 16 residues long. V gave up 6 bases and J gave up 4 bases, with 19 bases separating them. CDR1 and CDR2 (germline): MNHNY, SVGAGI (reference sequence). The DNA for the CDR3 is TGTGCCAGCAGCCTCATTCAGGGAAAGTTGAATCAGCCCCAGCATTTT. Translating it yields CASSLIQGKLNQPQHF.

The rearrangement joins TRBV6-5 to TRBJ1-2; D call uncertain. The length of the CDR3 is 11 residues. V lost 5 bases and J lost 1, with 2 bases in between. CDR1 is MNHEY, CDR2 SVGAGI, per germline. CDR3 in amino acids: CASSHNYGYTF. The CDR3 nucleotides are TGTGCCAGCAGTCATAACTATGGCTACACCTTC.

The chain recombines TRBV5-1 with TRBJ1-1, with D unresolved. V lost 0 bases, J lost 1 base, and 10 bases lay in between. Germline CDR1 and CDR2: SGHRS and YFSETQ. The CDR3 sequence is 15 residues long. CDR3 loop: CASSLVSGSNTEAFF. CDR3 nucleotide sequence: TGCGCCAGCAGCTTGGTTTCCGGTTCGAACACTGAAGCTTTCTTT.

The CDR3 is CASSRGQGTGELFF. The DNA of the CDR3 is TGTGCCAGCAGCCGTGGACAGGGCACCGGGGAGCTGTTTTTT. This chain uses TRBV3-1 (or the pseudogene TRBV3-2) with TRBJ2-2, with 8 bases matching TRBD1. The CDR3 contains 14 residues. V shed 4 bases, J shed 4 bases, and the junction held 2 bases outside the gene matches. In germline, CDR1 is LGHDT, CDR2 YNNKEL (reference sequence).

The rearrangement joins TRBV10-3 to TRBJ1-5; D is perhaps TRBD1 (6 bases). The CDR3 extends over 16 amino acids. Trimming took 3 bases from V and 0 from J, leaving 12 bases between them. CDR1 is ENHRY, CDR2 SYGVKD, per germline. The CDR3 region has the DNA TGTGCCATCAGTGAAGGACAGCCTTATAGCAATCAGCCCCAGCATTTT. Protein product: CAISEGQPYSNQPQHF.

The CDR3: CASSLQGRYQETQYF. The CDR3 DNA follows: TGTGCCAGCAGTCTACAGGGCCGGTACCAAGAGACCCAGTACTTC. The chain combines TRBV28 with TRBJ2-5; D may be TRBD1 (6 bases). Trimming removed 5 bases at V and 0 bases at J, with 13 bases between. CDR3 length: 15 amino acids. Germline V gene lookup returns CDR1 MDHEN and CDR2 SYDVKM.

The chain links TRBV14 to TRBJ1-1; 8 nucleotides line up with TRBD1. Looked up from germline, CDR1 is SGHDN and CDR2 is FVKESK. V was pared by 3 bases and J by 7 bases, with 7 bases of the junction left unmatched. CDR3 length: 14 residues. In DNA, the CDR3 is TGTGCCAGCAGCCATACTCAGGGGGCTGGTGAAGCTTTCTTT. It specifies CASSHTQGAGEAFF.

This rearrangement joins TRBV5-6 to TRBJ2-5; TRBD2 matches at 14 bases. After removal of 4 bases from V and 4 bases from J, the junction contained 6 bases not matched to a gene. Germline lookup yields CDR1 SGHDT and CDR2 YYEEEE. This CDR3 is 16 amino acids long. CDR3 sequence (DNA): TGTGCCAGCAGCATAGGACTAGCGGGAGGTGCAGAGACCCAGTACTTC. Protein sequence: CASSIGLAGGAETQYF.

V gene TRBV18 combines with J gene TRBJ1-2; 7 bases fit TRBD1. This CDR3 comprises 15 residues. The V gene's germline CDR1 is KGHSH and CDR2 LQKENI. The V gene end was trimmed by 3 bases and the J gene end by 8 bases; junction bases not matched to a gene: 12. CDR3 in amino acids: CASSPGTAPQSGYTF. The DNA of the CDR3 is TGTGCCAGCTCACCTGGGACAGCTCCACAAAGCGGCTACACCTTC.

V gene TRBV19 combines with J gene TRBJ1-2; D might be TRBD1 (5 bases). The CDR3 runs to 10 residues. V gave up 7 bases and J gave up 7 bases, with 7 bases separating them. Per the germline V gene, CDR1 is LNHDA and CDR2 is SQIVND (reference sequence). CDR3 in amino acids: CASNQGGYTF. The CDR3 DNA sequence: TGTGCCAGTAATCAGGGTGGCTACACCTTC.

This chain links TRBV6-5 with TRBJ2-5; TRBD2 might be the D (5 bases). CDR1 and CDR2 from the germline V gene are MNHEY and SVGAGI. The CDR3 has 16 amino acids. Trimming removed 2 bases from V and 5 bases from J, with 18 bases in between. CDR3 DNA sequence: TGTGCCAGCAGTTACCCGGCGGGCGAAAAGGCGGAGACCCAGTACTTC. Translation: CASSYPAGEKAETQYF.

The chain joins TRBV6-5 to TRBJ2-7; D is perhaps TRBD2 (6 bases). V gave up 0 bases and J gave up 4 bases, with 13 bases separating them. This CDR3 is 15 amino acids long. Germline CDR1 is MNHEY and CDR2 is SVGAGI. The CDR3: CASSYSEGRGYEQYF. The CDR3 DNA follows: TGTGCCAGCAGTTACTCGGAGGGAAGAGGTTACGAGCAGTACTTC.

This clone showed up just once. The chain joins TRBV11-1 to TRBJ2-3, with TRBD2 matching 7 bases. Germline assignment: CDR1 SGHAT and CDR2 FQDESV (reference sequence). The CDR3 runs to 15 residues. V was pared by 5 bases and J by 4 bases, with 9 bases of the junction left unmatched. The CDR3 sequence is CASSPSGARADTQYF. Written as DNA, the CDR3 is TGTGCCAGCAGCCCTAGCGGAGCGAGGGCAGATACGCAGTATTTT.

The V call is TRBV5-1, the J call TRBJ1-1, with 7 bases identical to TRBD1. V shed 6 bases and J 0 bases; nucleotides not matched to a gene: 8. In germline, CDR1 is SGHRS, CDR2 YFSETQ. CDR3 length equals 15 residues. This CDR3 reads CASTPGQNLNTEAFF. The CDR3 nucleotides are TGCGCCAGCACACCGGGACAGAATTTGAACACTGAAGCTTTCTTT.

This chain uses TRBV24-1 with TRBJ1-4; D ambiguous. The CDR3 length is 15 residues. The V end was cut by 2 bases, the J end by 8 bases, with 14 bases between. Germline CDR1 KGHDR, CDR2 SFDVKD. Here the CDR3 DNA reads TGTGCCACCAGTGATTCCGCAGGATGGAACGAAAAACTGTTTTTT. Its translation is CATSDSAGWNEKLFF.

This chain connects TRBV14 to TRBJ1-6; no clear D gene. The CDR3 has 15 amino acids. V dropped 4 bases and J dropped 8 bases, with 15 bases sitting between them. Germline V gives CDR1 SGHDN, CDR2 FVKESK. CDR3 nucleotides: TGTGCCAGCAGCCTCCAACCGGGGTCCCATTCACCCCTCCACTTT. It is translated as CASSLQPGSHSPLHF.

By frequency in the sample, this clone is medium-sized (0.01 to 0.1%). The chain couples TRBV28 to TRBJ2-7; 11 positions match TRBD1. Germline V gene lookup returns CDR1 MDHEN and CDR2 SYDVKM. Trimming took 2 bases from V and 3 from J; bases not matched to a gene: 9. The CDR3 has 17 amino acids. CDR3 amino acids: CASSLPLGQGASYEQYF. In DNA, the CDR3 is TGTGCCAGCAGTTTACCTCTCGGACAGGGGGCAAGCTACGAGCAGTACTTC.

This rearrangement joins TRBV27 to TRBJ2-1; 10 bases map to TRBD1. The CDR3 loop spans 14 amino acids. From germline, CDR1 is MNHEY and CDR2 SMNVEV (reference sequence). Germline trimming cut 6 bases from V and 9 bases from J; bases unmatched to any gene: 8. The CDR3 region has the DNA TGTGCCAGCAGACCGGGACAGGGGCTGGGTGAGCAGTTCTTC. Encoded protein: CASRPGQGLGEQFF.

The rearrangement uses TRBV7-9 and TRBJ1-4, with D possibly being TRBD1 (6 bases). Germline lookup yields CDR1 SEHNR and CDR2 FQNEAQ (reference sequence). CDR3 size: 15 residues. With 6 bases removed from V and 5 bases from J, the gap between germline ends came to 16 bases. This CDR3 is CASRPNRVANEKLFF. CDR3 DNA: TGTGCCAGCAGACCAAACAGGGTTGCGAATGAAAAACTGTTTTTT. Together with reference TRBV7-9 and TRBJ1-4, the CDR3 gives the full variable domain: DTGVSQNPRHKITKRGQNVTFRCDPISEHNRLYWYRQTLGQGPEFLTYFQNEAQLEKSRLLSDRFSAERPKGSFSTLEIQRTEQGDSAMYLCASRPNRVANEKLFFGSGTQLSVL.

The chain joins TRBV28 to TRBJ1-5; D remains ambiguous. Trimming shortened V by 6 bases and J by 11 bases, and 17 bases separated the two germline ends. CDR1 MDHEN and CDR2 SYDVKM come from the germline V gene. The CDR3 runs 13 residues. CDR3 coding DNA: TGTGCCAGCAGGACTACAACCCGGGGAGCCCAGCATTTT. This translates into CASRTTTRGAQHF.

This sequence joins TRBV7-2 and TRBJ1-2; D possibly corresponds to TRBD1 (6 bases). V was shortened by 5 bases and J by 8 bases, with 15 bases between the two germline ends. This CDR3 has 13 residues. Looked up from germline, CDR1 is SGHTA and CDR2 is FQGNSA. The CDR3 region is CASSPRGRGGYTF. The DNA for the CDR3 is TGTGCCAGCAGCCCCAGGGGTAGGGGCGGCTACACCTTC. The entire variable domain, with the rest obtained from reference TRBV7-2 and TRBJ1-2, is as follows: GAGVSQSPSNKVTEKGKDVELRCDPISGHTALYWYRQSLGQGLEFLIYFQGNSAPDKSGLPSDRFSAERTGGSVSTLTIQRTQQEDSAVYLCASSPRGRGGYTFGSGTRLTVV.

This clone came up a few times. CDR3 in DNA: TGTGCCAGCAGCTTTGGTAGAGGGGGCGGCTACACCTTC. Protein sequence: CASSFGRGGGYTF. J is TRBJ1-2 and V is TRBV5-8; 7 positions match TRBD1. This CDR3 has 13 amino acids. In germline, CDR1 is SGHTS, CDR2 YDEGEE. The ends lost 2 bases at V and 8 bases at J; junction bases unmatched: 6.

The gene calls are TRBV24-1 and TRBJ2-2; 10 nucleotides agree with TRBD1. V lost 4 bases to trimming and J lost 7 bases; unmatched junction nucleotides: 5. This CDR3 is built from 15 residues. Per germline, CDR1 KGHDR and CDR2 SFDVKD. In DNA, the CDR3 is TGTGCCACCAGTGAGTGGACAGGGGGGATCGGGGAGCTGTTTTTT. It codes for CATSEWTGGIGELFF.

V usage is TRBV4-2 and J usage is TRBJ2-4; possibly TRBD1 for D (6 bases). CDR1 and CDR2 from the germline V gene are LGHNA and YNFKEQ. V was pared by 3 bases and J by 5 bases, with 11 bases between. CDR3 length: 14 residues. The CDR3 loop is CASSQRGSENIQYF. The CDR3 DNA follows: TGTGCCAGCAGCCAGAGGGGGAGTGAAAACATTCAGTACTTC.

The chain is built from TRBV14 and TRBJ2-1; no definite D call. The CDR3 totals 11 residues. Deletions cut 2 bases from V and 9 bases from J, with 5 bases between. Germline V gene lookup returns CDR1 SGHDN and CDR2 FVKESK. CDR3 residues: CASSQTGEQFF. The CDR3 nucleotides are TGTGCCAGCAGCCAAACGGGTGAGCAGTTCTTC.